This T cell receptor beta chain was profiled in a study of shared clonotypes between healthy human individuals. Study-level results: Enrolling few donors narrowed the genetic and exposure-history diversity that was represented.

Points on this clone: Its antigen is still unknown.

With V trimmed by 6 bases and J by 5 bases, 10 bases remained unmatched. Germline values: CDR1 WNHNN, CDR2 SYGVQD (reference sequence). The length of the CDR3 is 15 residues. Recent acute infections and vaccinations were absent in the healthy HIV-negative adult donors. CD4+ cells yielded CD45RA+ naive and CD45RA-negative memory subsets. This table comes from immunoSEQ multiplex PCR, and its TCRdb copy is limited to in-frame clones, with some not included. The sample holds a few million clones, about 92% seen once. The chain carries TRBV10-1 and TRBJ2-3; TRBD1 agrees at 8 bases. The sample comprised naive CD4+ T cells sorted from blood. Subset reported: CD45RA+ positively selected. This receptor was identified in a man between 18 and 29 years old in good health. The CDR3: CASSYSGGAGDTQYF. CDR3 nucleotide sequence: TGCGCCAGCAGCTATTCAGGGGGCGCGGGAGATACGCAGTATTTT.